The T cell receptor beta chain under discussion was sequenced for a study of shared clonotypes between healthy human individuals. A note on this clone: This sample includes further DNA sequences coding for the same CDR3.

TCRdb's copy holds only in-frame clones and misses some; the assay was immunoSEQ multiplex PCR. The sample gives some 630,000 clones, about two thirds of which show up once; approximately 1.8% is in the top ten. From germline, CDR1 is LNHDA and CDR2 SQIVND (reference sequence). V was cut by 7 bases and J by 1 base, with 7 bases left in between. This CDR3 region has 12 residues. The sequence came from a woman in her thirties in good health. The sample was memory CD4+ T cells sorted from blood. Subset specified: CD45RA-negative fraction. The chain has TRBV19 and TRBJ1-1; the D gene is possibly TRBD1 (5 bases). The DNA for the CDR3 is TGTGCCAGTACAGACAGGAACACTGAAGCTTTCTTT. Translating it yields CASTDRNTEAFF.